This TCR beta chain was retrieved from a study of T cell changes during pregnancy in multiple sclerosis. The repertoire was sequenced with immunoSEQ multiplex PCR; TCRdb's copy has only in-frame clones and lacks some. This sample has some 38,000 clones, with under 95% found just once. The germline V and J ends were trimmed by 8 bases and 9 bases, with 14 bases remaining between them. Germline V gene data show CDR1 as SNHLY and CDR2 as FYNNEI. The CDR3 runs 12 residues. The sample holds one count of this clone. The chain carries TRBV2 and TRBJ2-1; D unresolved. This receptor was taken from a female donor in good health, enrolled as a control in a pregnancy study. Sequencing was performed on CD4+ T cells from peripheral blood mononuclear cells, taken in the second trimester of pregnancy. The CDR3 spells CASSFQSPEQFF. CDR3 sequence (DNA): TGTGCCAGCTCCTTCCAAAGCCCTGAGCAGTTCTTC.